The 8 T cell receptor beta chains reported below all come from one sample, sequenced in a study of T cells expressing NK-cell markers. TCRdb re-analyzed the 5' RACE reads; it lists each CDR3 protein once, without DNA. This sample's clone table lists 300,000 to 500,000 distinct CDR3 sequences. Input material: blood T cells: a sorted CD56 or NKG2C T cell subset, CD4+ or CD8+ T cells, or bulk PBMC T cells (not recorded which). The receptors come from a woman in her fifties or sixties in good health.

V usage is TRBV5-1 and J usage is TRBJ2-1. CDR1 is SGHRS and CDR2 is YFSETQ in the germline V gene. This CDR3 is 14 amino acids long. The CDR3 loop is CASSKEIWGHEQFF.

The CDR3 loop reads CASSSLMGENTGELFF. V is TRBV12-3 or TRBV12-4 and J is TRBJ2-2; checking the TCRdb D call of TRBD1 is not possible without DNA. This CDR3 is 16 amino acids long.

The J gene is TRBJ2-1, the V gene TRBV3-1; TCRdb's assignment of TRBD1 cannot be checked, as there is no DNA. The V gene's germline CDR1 is LGHDT and CDR2 YNNKEL (reference sequence). This CDR3 spans 15 amino acids. CDR3: CASSPGQGRRNEQFF.

The chain carries TRBV20-1 and TRBJ2-7; TCRdb designates TRBD1, a call that cannot be tested without DNA. Germline V gene data show CDR1 as DFQATT and CDR2 as SNEGSKA (reference sequence). The CDR3 consists of 12 residues. This CDR3 is CSATPGLYEQYF.

The CDR3 reads CASSPSGSGQETQYF. This sequence joins TRBV5-1 and TRBJ2-5; as DNA is missing, the TRBD2 call by TCRdb cannot be tested. This CDR3 spans 15 amino acids. Germline loops: CDR1 SGHRS, CDR2 YFSETQ.

The rearrangement uses TRBV4-1 and TRBJ1-1; TCRdb selects TRBD1, and the lack of DNA leaves this call unchecked. Germline values: CDR1 MGHRA, CDR2 YSYEKL. The CDR3 has 15 amino acids. The CDR3: CASSQDYRALTEAFF.

This chain links TRBV20-1 with TRBJ2-7. The CDR3 spans 14 residues. The V gene's germline CDR1 is DFQATT and CDR2 SNEGSKA (reference sequence). CDR3 residues: CSARDQRGSYEQYF.

The rearrangement links TRBV11-2 to TRBJ2-1; the TRBD2 assignment by TCRdb is unverifiable without DNA. The CDR3 spans 17 residues. Per the germline V gene, CDR1 is SGHAT and CDR2 is FQNNGV. CDR3 region: CASSRGLAGESYNEQFF.